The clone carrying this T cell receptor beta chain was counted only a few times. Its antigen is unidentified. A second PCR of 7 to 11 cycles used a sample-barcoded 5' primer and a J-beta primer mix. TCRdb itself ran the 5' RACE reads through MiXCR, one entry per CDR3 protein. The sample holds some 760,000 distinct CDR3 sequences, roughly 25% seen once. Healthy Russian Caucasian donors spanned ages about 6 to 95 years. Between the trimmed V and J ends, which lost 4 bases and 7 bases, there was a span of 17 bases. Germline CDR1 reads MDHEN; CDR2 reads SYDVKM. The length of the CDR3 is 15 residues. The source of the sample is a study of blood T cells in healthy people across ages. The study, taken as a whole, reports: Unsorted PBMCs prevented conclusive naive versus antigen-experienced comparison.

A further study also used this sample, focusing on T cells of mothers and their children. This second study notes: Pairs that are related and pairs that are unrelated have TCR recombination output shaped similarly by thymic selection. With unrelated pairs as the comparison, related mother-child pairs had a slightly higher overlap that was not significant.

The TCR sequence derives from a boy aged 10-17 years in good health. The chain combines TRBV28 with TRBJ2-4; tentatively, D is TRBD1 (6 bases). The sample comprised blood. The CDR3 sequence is CASSSWARGGNIQYF. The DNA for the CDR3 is TGTGCCAGCAGTTCCTGGGCCCGAGGGGGTAACATTCAGTACTTC.